This TCR beta chain comes out of a study of blood T cell repertoires in COVID-19. About the study: Samples came from the United States, Italy and Spain, spanning acute and convalescent COVID-19.

Using immunoSEQ multiplex PCR, the repertoire was profiled, and TCRdb retains in-frame clones only, with some absent. The sample records about 200,000 clones, around 86% being singletons. Participants were placed into cohorts based on the clinical history they reported. Material: PBMCs or T cells enriched from blood (not recorded which). This TCR derives from a man aged 35-49 years with acute COVID-19.

The CDR3 sequence is CAWAGQPNTEAFF. In nucleotides, the CDR3 is TGTGCCTGGGCTGGGCAGCCGAACACTGAAGCTTTCTTT. The chain has TRBV30 and TRBJ1-1, with no clear D. The CDR3 is 13 amino acids. The germline V and J ends were trimmed by 5 bases and 1 base, with 11 bases remaining between them. The germline gives CDR1 GTSNPN, CDR2 SVGIG (reference sequence). Full variable domain (rest looked up from reference TRBV30 and TRBJ1-1): SQTIHQWPATLVQPVGSPLSLECTVEGTSNPNLYWYRQAAGRGLQLLFYSVGIGQISSEVPQNLSASRPQDRQFILSSKKLLLSDSGFYLCAWAGQPNTEAFFGQGTRLTVV.